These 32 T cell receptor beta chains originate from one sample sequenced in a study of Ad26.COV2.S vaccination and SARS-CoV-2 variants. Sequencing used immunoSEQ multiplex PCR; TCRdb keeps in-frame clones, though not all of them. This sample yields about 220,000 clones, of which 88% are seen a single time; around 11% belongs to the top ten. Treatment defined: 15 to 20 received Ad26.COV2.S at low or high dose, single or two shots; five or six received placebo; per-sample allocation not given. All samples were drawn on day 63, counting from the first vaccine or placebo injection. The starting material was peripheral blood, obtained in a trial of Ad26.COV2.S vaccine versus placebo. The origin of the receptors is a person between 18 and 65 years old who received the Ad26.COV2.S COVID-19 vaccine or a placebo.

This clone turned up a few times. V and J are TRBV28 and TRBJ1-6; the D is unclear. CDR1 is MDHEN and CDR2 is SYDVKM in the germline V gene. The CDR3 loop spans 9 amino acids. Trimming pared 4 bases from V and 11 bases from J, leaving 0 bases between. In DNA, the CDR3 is TGTGCCAGCAGTTCACCCCTCCACTTT. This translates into CASSSPLHF.

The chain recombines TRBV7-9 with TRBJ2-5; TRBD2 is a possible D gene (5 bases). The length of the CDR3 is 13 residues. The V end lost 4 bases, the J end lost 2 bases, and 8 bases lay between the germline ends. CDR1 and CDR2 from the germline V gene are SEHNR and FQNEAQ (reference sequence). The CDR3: CASSSGLQETQYF. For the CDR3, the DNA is TGTGCCAGCAGCTCCGGACTTCAAGAGACCCAGTACTTC.

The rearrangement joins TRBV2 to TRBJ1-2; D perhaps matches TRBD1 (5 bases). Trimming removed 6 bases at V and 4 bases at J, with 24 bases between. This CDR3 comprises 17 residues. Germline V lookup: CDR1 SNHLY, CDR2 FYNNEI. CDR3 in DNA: TGTGCCAGCAGCCAGGCAAAGGGGCCCATCCTCCTCTATGGCTACACCTTC. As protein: CASSQAKGPILLYGYTF.

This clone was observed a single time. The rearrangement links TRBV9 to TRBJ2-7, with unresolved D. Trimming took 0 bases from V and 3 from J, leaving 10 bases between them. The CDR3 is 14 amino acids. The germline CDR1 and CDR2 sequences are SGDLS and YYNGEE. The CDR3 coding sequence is TGTGCCAGCAGCGTAGAGTCGGCAGGCTACGAGCAGTACTTC. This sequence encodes CASSVESAGYEQYF. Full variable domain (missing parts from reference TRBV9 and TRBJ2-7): DSGVTQTPKHLITATGQRVTLRCSPRSGDLSVYWYQQSLDQGLQFLIQYYNGEERAKGNILERFSAQQFPDLHSELNLSSLELGDSALYFCASSVESAGYEQYFGPGTRLTVT.

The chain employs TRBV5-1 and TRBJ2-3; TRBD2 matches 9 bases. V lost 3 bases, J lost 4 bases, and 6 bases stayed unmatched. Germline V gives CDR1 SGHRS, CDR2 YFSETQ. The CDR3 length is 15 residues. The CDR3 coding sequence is TGCGCCAGCAGCTGGCGTGCGGGGGGGTCAGATACGCAGTATTTT. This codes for CASSWRAGGSDTQYF.

CDR3 loop: CASSIGSGEQYF. CDR3 nucleotides: TGTGCCAGTAGTATTGGTTCTGGGGAGCAGTACTTC. The J gene is TRBJ2-7, the V gene TRBV19; D is uncertain. Germline CDR1 reads LNHDA; CDR2 reads SQIVND (reference sequence). The length of the CDR3 is 12 residues. Trimming left V 3 bases short and J 7 bases short, with 10 bases between.

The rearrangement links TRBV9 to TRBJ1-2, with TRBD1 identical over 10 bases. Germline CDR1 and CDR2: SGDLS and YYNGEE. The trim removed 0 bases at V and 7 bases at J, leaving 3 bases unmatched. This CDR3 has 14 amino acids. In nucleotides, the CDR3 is TGTGCCAGCAGCGTAGGACAGGGGGCGGGTGGCTACACCTTC. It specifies CASSVGQGAGGYTF.

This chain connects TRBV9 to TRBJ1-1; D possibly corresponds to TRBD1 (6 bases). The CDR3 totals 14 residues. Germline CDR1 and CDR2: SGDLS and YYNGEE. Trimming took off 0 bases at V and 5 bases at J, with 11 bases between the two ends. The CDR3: CASSVEGGPTEAFF. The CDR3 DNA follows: TGTGCCAGCAGCGTAGAGGGGGGGCCGACTGAAGCTTTCTTT.

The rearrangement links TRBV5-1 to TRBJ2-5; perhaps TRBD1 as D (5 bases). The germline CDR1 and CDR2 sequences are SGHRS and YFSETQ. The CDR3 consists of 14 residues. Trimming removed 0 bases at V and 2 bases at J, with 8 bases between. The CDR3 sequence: CASSLGWTQETQYF. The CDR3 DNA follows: TGCGCCAGCAGCTTGGGTTGGACACAAGAGACCCAGTACTTC.

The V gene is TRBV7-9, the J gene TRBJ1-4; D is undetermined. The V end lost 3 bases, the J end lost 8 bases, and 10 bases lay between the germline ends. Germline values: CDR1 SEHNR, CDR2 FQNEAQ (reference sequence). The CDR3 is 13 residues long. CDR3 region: CASSFPLEEKLFF. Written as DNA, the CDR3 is TGTGCCAGCAGCTTCCCACTTGAGGAAAAACTGTTTTTT. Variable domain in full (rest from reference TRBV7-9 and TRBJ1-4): DTGVSQNPRHKITKRGQNVTFRCDPISEHNRLYWYRQTLGQGPEFLTYFQNEAQLEKSRLLSDRFSAERPKGSFSTLEIQRTEQGDSAMYLCASSFPLEEKLFFGSGTQLSVL.

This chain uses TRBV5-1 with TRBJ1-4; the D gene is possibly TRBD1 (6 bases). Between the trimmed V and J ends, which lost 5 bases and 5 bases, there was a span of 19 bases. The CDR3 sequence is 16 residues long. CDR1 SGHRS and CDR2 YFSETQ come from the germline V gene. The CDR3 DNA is TGCGCCAGCAGTACGGCCCCACAGGGATTAAATGAAAAACTGTTTTTT. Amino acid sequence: CASSTAPQGLNEKLFF.

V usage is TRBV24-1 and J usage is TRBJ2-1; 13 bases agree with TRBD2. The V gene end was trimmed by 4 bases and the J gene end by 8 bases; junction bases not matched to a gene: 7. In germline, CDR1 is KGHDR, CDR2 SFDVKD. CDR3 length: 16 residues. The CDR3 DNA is TGTGCCACCAGTGACCCTGGACTAGCGGGAGATTATGAGCAGTTCTTC. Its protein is CATSDPGLAGDYEQFF.

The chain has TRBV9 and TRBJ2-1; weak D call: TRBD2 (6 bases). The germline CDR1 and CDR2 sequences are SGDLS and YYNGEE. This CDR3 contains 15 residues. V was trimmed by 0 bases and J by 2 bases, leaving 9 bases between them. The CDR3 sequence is CASSVETGAYNEQFF. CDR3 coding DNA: TGTGCCAGCAGCGTAGAAACGGGGGCCTACAATGAGCAGTTCTTC.

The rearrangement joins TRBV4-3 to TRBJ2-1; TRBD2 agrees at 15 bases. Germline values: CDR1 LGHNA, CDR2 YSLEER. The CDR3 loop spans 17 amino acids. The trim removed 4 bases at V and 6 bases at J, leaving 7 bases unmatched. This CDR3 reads CASSPGLAGGDINEQFF. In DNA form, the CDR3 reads TGCGCCAGCAGCCCCGGACTAGCGGGAGGGGATATCAATGAGCAGTTCTTC.

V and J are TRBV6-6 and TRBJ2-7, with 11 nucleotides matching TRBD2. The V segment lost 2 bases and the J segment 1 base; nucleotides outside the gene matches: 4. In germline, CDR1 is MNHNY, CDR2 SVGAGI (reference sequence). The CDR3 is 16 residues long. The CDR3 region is CASSYTPSGGSYEQYF. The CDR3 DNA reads TGTGCCAGCAGTTACACGCCTAGCGGGGGGTCCTACGAGCAGTACTTC.

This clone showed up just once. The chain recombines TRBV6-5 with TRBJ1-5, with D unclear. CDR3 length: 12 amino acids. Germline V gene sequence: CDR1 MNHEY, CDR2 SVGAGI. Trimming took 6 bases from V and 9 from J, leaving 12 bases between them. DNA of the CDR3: TGTGCCAGCAGCCGCGGACTGGGGCCCCAGCATTTT. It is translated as CASSRGLGPQHF.

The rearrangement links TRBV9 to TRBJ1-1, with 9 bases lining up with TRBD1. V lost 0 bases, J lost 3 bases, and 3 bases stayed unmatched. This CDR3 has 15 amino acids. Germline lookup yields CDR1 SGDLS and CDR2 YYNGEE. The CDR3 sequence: CASSVEGQGYTEAFF. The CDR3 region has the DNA TGTGCCAGCAGCGTAGAGGGACAGGGTTACACTGAAGCTTTCTTT.

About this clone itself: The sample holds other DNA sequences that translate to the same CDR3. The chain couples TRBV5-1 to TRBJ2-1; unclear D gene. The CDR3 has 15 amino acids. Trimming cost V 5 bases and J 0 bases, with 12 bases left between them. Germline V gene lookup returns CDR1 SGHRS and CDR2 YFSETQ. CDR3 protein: CASRGAESSYNEQFF. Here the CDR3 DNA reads TGCGCCAGCAGGGGCGCCGAAAGCTCCTACAATGAGCAGTTCTTC. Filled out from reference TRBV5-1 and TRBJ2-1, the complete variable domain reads KAGVTQTPRYLIKTRGQQVTLSCSPISGHRSVSWYQQTPGQGLQFLFEYFSETQRNKGNFPGRFSGRQFSNSRSEMNVSTLELGDSALYLCASRGAESSYNEQFFGPGTRLTVL.

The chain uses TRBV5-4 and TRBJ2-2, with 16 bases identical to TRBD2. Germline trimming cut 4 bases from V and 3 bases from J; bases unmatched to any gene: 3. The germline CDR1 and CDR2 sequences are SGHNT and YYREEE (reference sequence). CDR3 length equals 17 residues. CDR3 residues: CASSLGLAGGDTGELFF. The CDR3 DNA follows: TGTGCCAGCAGCCTGGGACTAGCGGGAGGGGACACCGGGGAGCTGTTTTTT.

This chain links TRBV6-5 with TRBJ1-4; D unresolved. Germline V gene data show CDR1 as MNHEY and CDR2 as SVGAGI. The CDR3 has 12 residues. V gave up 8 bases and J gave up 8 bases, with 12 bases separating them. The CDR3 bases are TGTGCCAGCGGGGTTTGGAGGGAAAAACTGTTTTTT. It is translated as CASGVWREKLFF.

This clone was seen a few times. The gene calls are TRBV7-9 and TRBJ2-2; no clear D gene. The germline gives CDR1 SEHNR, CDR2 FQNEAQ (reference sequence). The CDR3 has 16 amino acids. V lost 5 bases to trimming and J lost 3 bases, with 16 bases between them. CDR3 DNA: TGTGCCAGCAGCGGGCCTGGCGGCTGGGACACCGGGGAGCTGTTTTTT. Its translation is CASSGPGGWDTGELFF.

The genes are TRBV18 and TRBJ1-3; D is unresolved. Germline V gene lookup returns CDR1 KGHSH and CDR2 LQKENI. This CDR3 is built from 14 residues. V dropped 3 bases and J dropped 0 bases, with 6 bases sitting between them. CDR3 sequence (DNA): TGTGCCAGCTCACCTATGGTCTCTGGAAACACCATATATTTT. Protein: CASSPMVSGNTIYF.

The CDR3 bases are TGTGCCAGCAGTCCGGGCATAAGGCGACAGAACTTCTATGGCTACACCTTC. Protein sequence: CASSPGIRRQNFYGYTF. The chain joins TRBV28 to TRBJ1-2, with D possibly matching TRBD1 (5 bases). The CDR3 has 17 amino acids. Germline V CDR1 and CDR2: MDHEN, SYDVKM. V gave up 5 bases and J gave up 4 bases, with 23 bases separating them.

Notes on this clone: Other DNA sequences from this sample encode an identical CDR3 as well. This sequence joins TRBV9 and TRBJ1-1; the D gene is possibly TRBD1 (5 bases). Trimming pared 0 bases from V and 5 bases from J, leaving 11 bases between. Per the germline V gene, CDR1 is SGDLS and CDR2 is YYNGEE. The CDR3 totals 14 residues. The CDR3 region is CASSVAQGGTEAFF. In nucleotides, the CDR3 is TGTGCCAGCAGCGTAGCCCAGGGAGGGACTGAAGCTTTCTTT.

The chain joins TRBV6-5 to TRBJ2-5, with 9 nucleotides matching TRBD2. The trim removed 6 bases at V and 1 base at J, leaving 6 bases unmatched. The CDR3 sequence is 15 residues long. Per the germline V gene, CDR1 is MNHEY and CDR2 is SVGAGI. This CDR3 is CASSPGLALQETQYF. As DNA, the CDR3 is TGTGCCAGCAGCCCGGGACTAGCACTCCAAGAGACCCAGTACTTC.

The CDR3 loop is CSARAITGNTIYF. CDR3 nucleotides: TGCAGCGCCCGGGCTATTACTGGAAACACCATATATTTT. The J gene is TRBJ1-3, the V gene TRBV29-1; D is ambiguous. The CDR3 totals 13 residues. The germline CDR1 and CDR2 sequences are SQVTM and ANQGSEA. The V end lost 7 bases, the J end lost 2 bases, and 12 bases lay between the germline ends. The whole variable domain, filled in from reference TRBV29-1 and TRBJ1-3, reads SAVISQKPSRDICQRGTSLTIQCQVDSQVTMMFWYRQQPGQSLTLIATANQGSEATYESGFVIDKFPISRPNLTFSTLTVSNMSPEDSSIYLCSARAITGNTIYFGEGSWLTVV.

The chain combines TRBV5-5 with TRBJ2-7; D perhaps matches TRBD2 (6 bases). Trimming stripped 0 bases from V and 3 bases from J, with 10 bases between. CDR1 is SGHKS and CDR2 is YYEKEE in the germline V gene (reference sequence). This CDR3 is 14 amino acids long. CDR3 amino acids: CASSLAVSGYEQYF. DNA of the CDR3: TGTGCCAGCAGCTTGGCGGTTAGCGGCTACGAGCAGTACTTC. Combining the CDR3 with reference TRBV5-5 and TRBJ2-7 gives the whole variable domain DAGVTQSPTHLIKTRGQQVTLRCSPISGHKSVSWYQQVLGQGPQFIFQYYEKEERGRGNFPDRFSARQFPNYSSELNVNALLLGDSALYLCASSLAVSGYEQYFGPGTRLTVT.

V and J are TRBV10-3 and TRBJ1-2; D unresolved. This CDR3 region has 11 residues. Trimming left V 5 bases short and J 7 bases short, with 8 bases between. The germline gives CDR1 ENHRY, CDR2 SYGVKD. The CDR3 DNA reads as TGTGCCATCAGTATCGGCGGTGGCTACACCTTC. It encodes CAISIGGGYTF.

CDR3 sequence (DNA): TGTGCCAGCAGACGGACCGGTGGGACCTACGAGCAGTACTTC. It codes for CASRRTGGTYEQYF. The chain joins TRBV28 to TRBJ2-7; no firm D call. The germline V and J ends were trimmed by 6 bases and 2 bases, with 14 bases remaining between them. Germline values: CDR1 MDHEN, CDR2 SYDVKM. The CDR3 sequence is 14 residues long.

In nucleotides, the CDR3 is TGCGCCAGCAGCCGCCCCCGGGACAGGGACACTGAAGCTTTCTTT. Its protein is CASSRPRDRDTEAFF. The chain employs TRBV4-1 and TRBJ1-1; 9 positions agree with TRBD1. With V trimmed by 4 bases and J by 3 bases, 6 bases remained unmatched. This CDR3 has 15 residues. Germline CDR1 is MGHRA and CDR2 is YSYEKL.

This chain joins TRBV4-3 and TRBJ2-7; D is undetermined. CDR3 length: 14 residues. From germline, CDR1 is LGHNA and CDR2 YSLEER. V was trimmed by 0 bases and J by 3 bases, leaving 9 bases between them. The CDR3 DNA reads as TGCGCCAGCAGCCAAGATAGAGGAAACTACGAGCAGTACTTC. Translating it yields CASSQDRGNYEQYF.

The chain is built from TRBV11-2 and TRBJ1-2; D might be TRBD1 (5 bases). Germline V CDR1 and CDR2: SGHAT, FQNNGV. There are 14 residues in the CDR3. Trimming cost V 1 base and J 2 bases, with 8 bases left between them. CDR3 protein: CASSLGDRNYGYTF. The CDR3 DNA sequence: TGTGCCAGCAGCTTAGGAGACAGAAACTATGGCTACACCTTC.